Here is one TCR beta chain with its context. Per the original data handling: Cell counts per sample came from amplifying reference gene primers. Clones were read by immunoSEQ multiplex PCR, and TCRdb kept only the in-frame ones, dropping some. That table supplies the V and J calls and clone size; D and trimming were determined from the DNA. Found here are about 280,000 clones, under 90% of them singletons; the top ten hold 0.9% to 1%. The data were taken from a study of blood T cell repertoires in COVID-19. The CDR3 length is 16 residues. Losses at the gene ends were 6 bases for V and 0 bases for J; bases not matched to a gene: 10. Per the germline V gene, CDR1 is MNHEY and CDR2 is SMNVEV (reference sequence).

V gene TRBV27 combines with J gene TRBJ2-7; 8 bases are a match to TRBD2. The clonotype originates from a woman aged 40 to 50 who had recovered from COVID-19. What was sequenced was peripheral blood. The CDR3 DNA reads TGTGCCAGCAGCTATATCCTCAGCGGGGGCTCCTACGAGCAGTACTTC. Its translation: CASSYILSGGSYEQYF.